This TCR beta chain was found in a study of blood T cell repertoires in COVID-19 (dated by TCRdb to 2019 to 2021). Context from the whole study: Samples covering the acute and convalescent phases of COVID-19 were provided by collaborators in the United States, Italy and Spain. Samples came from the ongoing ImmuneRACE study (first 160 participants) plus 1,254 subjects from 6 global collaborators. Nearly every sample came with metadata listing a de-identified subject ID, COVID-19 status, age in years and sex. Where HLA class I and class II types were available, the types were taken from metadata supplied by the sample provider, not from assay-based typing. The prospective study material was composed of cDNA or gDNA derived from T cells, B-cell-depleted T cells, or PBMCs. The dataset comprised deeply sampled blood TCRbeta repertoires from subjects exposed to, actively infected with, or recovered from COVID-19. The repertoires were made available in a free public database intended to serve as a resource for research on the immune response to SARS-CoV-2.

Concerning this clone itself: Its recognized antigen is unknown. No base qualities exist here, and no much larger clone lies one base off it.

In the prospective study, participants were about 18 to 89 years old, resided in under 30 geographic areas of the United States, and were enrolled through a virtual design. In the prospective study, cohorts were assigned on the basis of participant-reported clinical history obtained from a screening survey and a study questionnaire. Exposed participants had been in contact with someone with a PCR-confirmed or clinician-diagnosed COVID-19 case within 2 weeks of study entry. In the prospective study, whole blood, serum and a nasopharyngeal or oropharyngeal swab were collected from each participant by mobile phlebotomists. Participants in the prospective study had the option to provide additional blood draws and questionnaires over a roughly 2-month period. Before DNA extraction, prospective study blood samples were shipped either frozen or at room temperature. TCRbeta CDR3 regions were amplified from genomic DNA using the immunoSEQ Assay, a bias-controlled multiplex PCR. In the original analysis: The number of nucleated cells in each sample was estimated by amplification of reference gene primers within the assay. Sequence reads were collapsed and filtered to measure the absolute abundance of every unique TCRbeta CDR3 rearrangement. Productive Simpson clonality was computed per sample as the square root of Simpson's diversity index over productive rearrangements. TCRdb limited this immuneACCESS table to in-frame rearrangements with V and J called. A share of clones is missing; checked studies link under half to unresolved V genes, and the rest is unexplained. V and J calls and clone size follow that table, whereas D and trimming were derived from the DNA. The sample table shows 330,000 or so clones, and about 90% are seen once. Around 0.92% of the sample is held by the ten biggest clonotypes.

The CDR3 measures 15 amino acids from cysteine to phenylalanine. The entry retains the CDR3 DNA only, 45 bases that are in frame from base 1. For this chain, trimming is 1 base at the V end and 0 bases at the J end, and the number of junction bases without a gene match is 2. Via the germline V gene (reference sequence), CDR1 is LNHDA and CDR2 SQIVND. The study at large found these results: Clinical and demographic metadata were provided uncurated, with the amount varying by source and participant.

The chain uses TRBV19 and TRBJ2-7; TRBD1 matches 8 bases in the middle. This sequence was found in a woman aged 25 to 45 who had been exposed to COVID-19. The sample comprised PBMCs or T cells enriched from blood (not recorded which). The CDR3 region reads CASSIVGQGSYEQYF. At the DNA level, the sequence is TGTGCCAGTAGTATAGTTGGACAGGGCTCCTACGAGCAGTACTTC.